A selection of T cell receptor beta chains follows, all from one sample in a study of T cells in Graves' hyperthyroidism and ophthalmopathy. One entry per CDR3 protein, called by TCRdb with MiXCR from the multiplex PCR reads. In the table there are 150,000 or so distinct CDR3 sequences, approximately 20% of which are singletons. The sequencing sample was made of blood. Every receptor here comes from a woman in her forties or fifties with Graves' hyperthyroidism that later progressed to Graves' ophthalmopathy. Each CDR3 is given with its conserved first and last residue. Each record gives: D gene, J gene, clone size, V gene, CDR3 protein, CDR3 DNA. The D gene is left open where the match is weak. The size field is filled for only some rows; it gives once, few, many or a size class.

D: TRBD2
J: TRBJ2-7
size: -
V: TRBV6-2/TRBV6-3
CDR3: CASSYSMGGSKEQYF
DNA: TGTGCCAGCAGTTACTCGATGGGAGGGAGTAAAGAGCAGTACTTC

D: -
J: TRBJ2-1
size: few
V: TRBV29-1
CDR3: CSLRAGAANGGEQFF
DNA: TGCAGCCTTCGAGCCGGGGCAGCTAACGGAGGTGAGCAGTTCTTC

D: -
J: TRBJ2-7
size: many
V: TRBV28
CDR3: CATNKFSSYEQYF
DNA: TGTGCCACCAACAAATTTAGCTCCTACGAGCAGTACTTC

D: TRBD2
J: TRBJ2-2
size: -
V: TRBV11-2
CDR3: CASSLGGSGSRTGELFF
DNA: TGTGCCAGCAGCTTAGGGGGTAGCGGGAGCCGCACCGGGGAGCTGTTTTTT

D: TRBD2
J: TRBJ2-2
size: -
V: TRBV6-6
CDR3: CASSYLAGPNTGELFF
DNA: TGTGCCAGCAGTTACCTAGCGGGACCGAACACCGGGGAGCTGTTTTTT

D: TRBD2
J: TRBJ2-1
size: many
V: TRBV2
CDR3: CARGLAGGNEQFF
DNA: TGTGCCAGGGGACTAGCGGGAGGGAATGAGCAGTTCTTC

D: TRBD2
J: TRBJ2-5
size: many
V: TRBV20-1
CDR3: CSARDLAGLEKTQYF
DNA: TGCAGTGCTAGAGATTTAGCGGGACTCGAGAAGACCCAGTACTTC

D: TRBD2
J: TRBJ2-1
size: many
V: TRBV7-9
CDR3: CASSLSGGSVNEQFF
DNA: TGTGCCAGCAGCTTATCCGGCGGGAGTGTAAATGAGCAGTTCTTC

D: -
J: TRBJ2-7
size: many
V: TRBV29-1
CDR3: CSVGTSSYEQYF
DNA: TGCAGCGTTGGGACCTCTTCCTACGAGCAGTACTTC

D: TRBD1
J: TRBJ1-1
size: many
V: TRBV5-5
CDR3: CASSPRGQDGLKVAFF
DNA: TGTGCCAGCAGCCCCCGGGGACAGGACGGCTTGAAGGTGGCTTTCTTT

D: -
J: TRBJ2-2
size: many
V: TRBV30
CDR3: CAWSDRGTGELFF
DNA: TGTGCCTGGAGTGATCGGGGAACCGGGGAGCTGTTTTTT

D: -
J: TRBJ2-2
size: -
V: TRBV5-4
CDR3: CASSPWRASKTGELFF
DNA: TGTGCCAGCAGCCCCTGGCGGGCCTCGAAGACCGGGGAGCTGTTTTTT

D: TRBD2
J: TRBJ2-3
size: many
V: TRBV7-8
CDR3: CASSPPTSGRGADTQYF
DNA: TGTGCCAGCAGCCCCCCGACTAGCGGGAGGGGTGCAGATACGCAGTATTTT

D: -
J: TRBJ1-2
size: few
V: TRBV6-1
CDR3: CASSSQGANYGYTF
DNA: TGTGCCAGCAGTTCACAGGGAGCTAACTATGGCTACACCTTC

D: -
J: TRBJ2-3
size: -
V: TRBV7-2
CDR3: CASSLAHLDTQYF
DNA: TGTGCCAGCAGCTTAGCGCATCTGGATACGCAGTATTTT

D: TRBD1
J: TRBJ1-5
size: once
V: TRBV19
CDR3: CASGTGGVQPQHF
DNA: TGTGCCAGTGGGACAGGGGGCGTTCAGCCCCAGCATTTT

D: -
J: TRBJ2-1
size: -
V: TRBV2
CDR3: CASSRLNTGDDNEQFF
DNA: TGTGCCAGCAGTCGACTGAACACCGGGGACGATAATGAGCAGTTCTTC

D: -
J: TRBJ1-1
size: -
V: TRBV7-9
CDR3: CASSSEGGNTEAFF
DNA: TGTGCCAGCAGCTCAGAGGGCGGGAACACTGAAGCTTTCTTT

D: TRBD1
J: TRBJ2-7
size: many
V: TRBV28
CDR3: CASSLAMSRQGLYEQYF
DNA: TGTGCCAGCAGTTTAGCTATGTCAAGACAGGGGTTGTACGAGCAGTACTTC

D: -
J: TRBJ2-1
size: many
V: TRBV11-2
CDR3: CASRFRDTPQFF
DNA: TGTGCCAGCAGGTTCCGGGACACCCCCCAGTTCTTC

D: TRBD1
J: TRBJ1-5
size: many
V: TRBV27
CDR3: CASKRTGSHQPQHF
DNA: TGTGCCAGCAAACGGACAGGGAGTCATCAGCCCCAGCATTTT

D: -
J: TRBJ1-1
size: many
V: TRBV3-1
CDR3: CASSRGHTEAFF
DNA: TGTGCCAGCAGCCGGGGCCACACTGAAGCTTTCTTT

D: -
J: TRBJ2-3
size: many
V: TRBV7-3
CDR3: CASRPGGGSTDTQYF
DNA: TGTGCCAGCAGACCTGGAGGGGGTAGCACAGATACGCAGTATTTT

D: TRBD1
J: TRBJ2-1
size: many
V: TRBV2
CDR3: CASTSAGTGSKNEQFF
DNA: TGTGCCAGCACTTCGGCCGGGACAGGGTCGAAGAATGAGCAGTTCTTC

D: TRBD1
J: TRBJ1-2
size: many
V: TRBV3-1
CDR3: CASSQQGQRVINYGYTF
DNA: TGTGCCAGCAGCCAACAGGGACAGCGAGTAATTAACTATGGCTACACCTTC

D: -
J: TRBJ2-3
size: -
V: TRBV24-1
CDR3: CATSDGGRVTQYF
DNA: TGTGCCACCAGTGACGGGGGGCGCGTTACGCAGTATTTT

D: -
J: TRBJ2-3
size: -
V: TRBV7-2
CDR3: CASSSDSAQYF
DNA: TGTGCCAGCAGCTCCGACAGCGCGCAGTATTTT

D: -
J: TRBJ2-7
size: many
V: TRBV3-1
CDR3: CASRPPGLNEQYF
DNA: TGTGCCAGCAGACCTCCAGGTTTGAACGAGCAGTACTTC

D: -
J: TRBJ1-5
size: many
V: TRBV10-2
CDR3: CASSNSNQPQHF
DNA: TGCGCCAGCAGCAATTCCAATCAGCCCCAGCATTTT

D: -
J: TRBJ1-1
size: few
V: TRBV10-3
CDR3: CAISEPRTSGGAFF
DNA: TGTGCCATCAGTGAGCCCAGGACCTCCGGTGGAGCTTTCTTT

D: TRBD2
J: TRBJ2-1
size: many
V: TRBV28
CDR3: CASSKLAGGPVEQFF
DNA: TGTGCCAGCAGCAAACTAGCGGGAGGGCCCGTTGAGCAGTTCTTC

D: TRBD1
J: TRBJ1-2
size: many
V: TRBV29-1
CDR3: CSAPGQGWKGYTF
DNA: TGCAGCGCGCCGGGACAGGGGTGGAAAGGCTACACCTTC

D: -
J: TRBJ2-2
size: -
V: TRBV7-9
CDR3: CASSDSATGELFF
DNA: TGTGCCAGCAGCGACTCCGCCACCGGGGAGCTGTTTTTT

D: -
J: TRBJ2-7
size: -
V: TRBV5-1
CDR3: CASSFAGTYEQYF
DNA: TGCGCCAGCAGCTTCGCGGGTACCTACGAGCAGTACTTC

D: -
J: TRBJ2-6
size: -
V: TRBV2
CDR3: CASSAPITAGANVLTF
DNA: TGTGCCAGCAGTGCGCCCATTACGGCTGGGGCCAACGTCCTGACTTTC

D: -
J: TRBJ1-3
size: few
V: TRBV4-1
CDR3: CASSPQLNDGYGNTIYF
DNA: TGCGCCAGCAGCCCCCAACTAAACGACGGGTATGGAAACACCATATATTTT

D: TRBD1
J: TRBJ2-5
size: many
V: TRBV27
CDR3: CASSWTGGKYF
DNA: TGTGCCAGCAGTTGGACAGGGGGCAAATACTTC

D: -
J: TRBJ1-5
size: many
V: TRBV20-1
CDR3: CSARPLAGLGSNTHF
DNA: TGCAGTGCTAGACCGTTGGCAGGGTTGGGATCTAACACGCATTTT

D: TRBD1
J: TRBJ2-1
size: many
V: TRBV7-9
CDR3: CASSTGGNEQFF
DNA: TGTGCCAGCAGCACAGGGGGCAATGAGCAGTTCTTC

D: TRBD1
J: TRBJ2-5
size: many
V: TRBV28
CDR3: CASSPNPWDSIKETQYF
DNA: TGTGCCAGCAGTCCAAACCCTTGGGACAGCATAAAAGAGACCCAGTACTTC

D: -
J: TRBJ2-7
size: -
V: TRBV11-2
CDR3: CASSLESRWPYEQYF
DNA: TGTGCCAGCAGCTTAGAGAGTCGATGGCCCTACGAGCAGTACTTC

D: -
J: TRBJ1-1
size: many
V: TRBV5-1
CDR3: CASSLGTLAEAFF
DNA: TGCGCCAGCAGCTTGGGGACATTGGCTGAAGCTTTCTTT

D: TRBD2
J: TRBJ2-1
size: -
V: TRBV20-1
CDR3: CSASTAGGVNEQFF
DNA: TGCAGTGCTAGTACAGCGGGAGGGGTCAATGAGCAGTTCTTC

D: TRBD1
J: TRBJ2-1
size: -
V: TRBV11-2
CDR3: CASSFPRTGPNNEQFF
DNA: TGTGCCAGCAGTTTTCCCCGGACAGGGCCAAACAATGAGCAGTTCTTC

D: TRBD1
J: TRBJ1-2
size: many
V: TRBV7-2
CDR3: CASSLWMGQGGSGGGYTF
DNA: TGTGCCAGCAGCCTCTGGATGGGACAGGGAGGATCGGGTGGTGGCTACACCTTC

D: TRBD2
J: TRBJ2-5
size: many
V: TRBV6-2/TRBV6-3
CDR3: CASSYPGGRDGKTQYF
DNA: TGTGCCAGCAGTTATCCGGGCGGGAGAGATGGGAAGACCCAGTACTTC

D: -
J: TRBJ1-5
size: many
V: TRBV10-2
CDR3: CASSENAISNQPQHF
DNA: TGCGCCAGCAGTGAGAACGCAATAAGCAATCAGCCCCAGCATTTT

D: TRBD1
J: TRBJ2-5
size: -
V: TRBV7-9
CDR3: CASSKGQGLVETQYF
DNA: TGTGCCAGCAGCAAGGGACAGGGTCTTGTCGAGACCCAGTACTTC

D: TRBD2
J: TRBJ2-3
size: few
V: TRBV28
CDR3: CASSSAGTSGTDTQYF
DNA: TGTGCCAGCAGTTCCGCCGGGACTAGCGGCACAGATACGCAGTATTTT

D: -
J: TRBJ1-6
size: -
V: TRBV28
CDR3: CASSLYGANNSPLHF
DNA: TGTGCCAGCAGTTTATACGGGGCGAATAATTCACCCCTCCACTTT

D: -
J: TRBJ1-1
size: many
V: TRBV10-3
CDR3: CAISVDALEAFF
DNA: TGTGCCATCAGTGTTGATGCCCTTGAAGCTTTCTTT